The clone carrying this TCR beta chain has only a few counts. These data are taken from a study of molecular identifiers for immune sequencing clone quantification. For bulk TCR libraries, previously described methods and listed TCR primers were used. TCRdb redid the calling of the PCR reads with MiXCR, one entry per CDR3 protein. Among over 300,000 distinct CDR3 sequences, roughly 24% were seen once, and the ten largest hold about 0.73%. The receptor comes from a human donor in good health. Some libraries in this study had Jurkat cell RNA spiked in. The sequencing input was naive CD8+ T cells from blood, with Jurkat cell RNA spiked in. Subset described: FACS-sorted CD8+CD4-CCR7+CD45RA+ naive T cells.

CDR3: CASSPTLPAITNYGYTF. The CDR3 DNA is TGTGCCAGCAGCCCAACCCTGCCGGCCATAACTAACTATGGCTACACCTTC. The chain employs TRBV13 and TRBJ1-2; D is unclear. The V gene's germline CDR1 is PRHDT and CDR2 FYEKMQ (reference sequence). The length of the CDR3 is 17 residues. V dropped 5 bases and J dropped 0 bases, with 19 bases sitting between them.